The sequence of this TCR beta chain was determined in a study of CD8+ T cells in alopecia areata. Indicated treatment: oral pan-JAK inhibitor, 5-10 mg twice daily. Alopecia areata patients provided lesional scalp punch biopsies and peripheral blood. Germline V gene lookup returns CDR1 MGHRA and CDR2 YSYEKL. V lost 3 bases and J lost 1, with 6 bases in between. The CDR3 consists of 13 residues. Study-wide points: Tofacitinib produced a significant decrease in scalp clonality and in expanded CD8+ clones among the top 100. With one nonresponder, baseline CD8+ expansion's link to response remains uncertain. Persistence during tofacitinib was seen for many expanded lesional clones in scalp and blood.

TCR sequencing used cDNA made by reverse transcription of extracted RNA. Sequenced by immunoSEQ multiplex PCR; TCRdb stores in-frame clones only, minus some. The sample carries around 270,000 clones, about three fifths recorded once. A word on this clone: Its antigen is unknown.

The material was CD4+ T cells sorted from blood, obtained at week 24, from a patient treated with tofacitinib. This chain uses TRBV4-1 with TRBJ1-1; D ambiguous. The clonotype was recovered from a human donor with alopecia areata. The DNA for the CDR3 is TGCGCCAGCAGCCACGGGCGGAACACTGAAGCTTTCTTT. Its protein is CASSHGRNTEAFF.